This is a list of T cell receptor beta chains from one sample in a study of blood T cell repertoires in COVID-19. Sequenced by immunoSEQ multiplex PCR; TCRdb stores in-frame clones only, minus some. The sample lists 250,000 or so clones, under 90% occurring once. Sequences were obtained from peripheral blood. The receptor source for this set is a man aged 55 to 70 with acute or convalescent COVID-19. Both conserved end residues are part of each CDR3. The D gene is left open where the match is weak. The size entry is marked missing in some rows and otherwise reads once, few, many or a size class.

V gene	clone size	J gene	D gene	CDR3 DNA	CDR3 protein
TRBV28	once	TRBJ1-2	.	TGTGCCAGCAGGACAAGGCGGGCTGAGGGCTACACCTTC	CASRTRRAEGYTF
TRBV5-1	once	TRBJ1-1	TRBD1	TGCGCCAGCAGCTTGGCAGGGGGCCAGGCTGAAGCTTTCTTT	CASSLAGGQAEAFF
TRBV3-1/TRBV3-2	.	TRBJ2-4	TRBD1	TGTGCCAGCAGACCCCAGGGGGCAGCCAAAAACATTCAGTACTTC	CASRPQGAAKNIQYF
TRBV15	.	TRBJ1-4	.	TGTGCCACCAGCAGAGATAGGGGGTCTGGTGAAAAACTGTTTTTT	CATSRDRGSGEKLFF
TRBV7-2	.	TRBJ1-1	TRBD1	TGTGCCAGCAGTCGTGGGGCGGCAGGGGGCCAGAACACTGAAGCTTTCTTT	CASSRGAAGGQNTEAFF
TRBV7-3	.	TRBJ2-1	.	TGTGCCAGCAGCTTATTTGTGACTAGAGAACTTTCCTACAATGAGCAGTTCTTC	CASSLFVTRELSYNEQFF
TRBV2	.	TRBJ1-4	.	TGTGCCAGCAGTTTAACACAGGGTACAACTAATGAAAAACTGTTTTTT	CASSLTQGTTNEKLFF
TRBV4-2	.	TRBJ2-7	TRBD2	TGTGCCAGCAGCCAACCCGGACTAGCGGGGGGGTTTTACGAGCAGTACTTC	CASSQPGLAGGFYEQYF
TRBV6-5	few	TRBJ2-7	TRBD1	TGTGCCAGCAGTTACTCGAGGACAGGGCGCTACGAGCAGTACTTC	CASSYSRTGRYEQYF
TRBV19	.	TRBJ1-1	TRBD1	TGTGCCAGTAGTACGGGACAGGGACTCACTGAAGCTTTCTTT	CASSTGQGLTEAFF
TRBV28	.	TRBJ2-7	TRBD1	TGTGCCAGCAGGTCGGGACAGGGAAGCTACGAGCAGTACTTC	CASRSGQGSYEQYF
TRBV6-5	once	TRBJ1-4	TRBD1	TGTGCCAGCTGGGGGACAGGGGGGAATGAAAAACTGTTTTTT	CASWGTGGNEKLFF
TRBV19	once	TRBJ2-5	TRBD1	TGTGCCAGTAGTATATTTGGACAGGCGGGAGAGACCCAGTACTTC	CASSIFGQAGETQYF
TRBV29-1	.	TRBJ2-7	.	TGCAGCGTCGCCAGGGGCCTCTCCTACGAGCAGTACTTC	CSVARGLSYEQYF
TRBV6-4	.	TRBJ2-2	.	TGTGCCAGCAGTGTGCGGGAAGCCGGGGAGCTGTTTTTT	CASSVREAGELFF
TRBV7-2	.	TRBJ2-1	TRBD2	TGTGCCAGCAGCTTAGCTGCTTTAGCGGGAGGGTGGTTCTTC	CASSLAALAGGWFF
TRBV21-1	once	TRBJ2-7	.	TGTGCCAGCAGCGCATGGACAGGGGATTTTTACGAGCAGTACTTC	CASSAWTGDFYEQYF
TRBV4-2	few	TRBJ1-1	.	TGTGCCAGCAGCCAAACAGGCAACACTGAAGCTTTCTTT	CASSQTGNTEAFF
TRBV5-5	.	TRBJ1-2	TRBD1	TGTGCCAGCAGCAACCGGGACAGGCTCTATGGCTACACCTTC	CASSNRDRLYGYTF
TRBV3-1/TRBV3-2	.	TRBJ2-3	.	TGTGCCAGCAGCCAACTGTTGGAGGATACGCAGTATTTT	CASSQLLEDTQYF
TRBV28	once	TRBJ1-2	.	TGTGCCAGCAGGACCGGCGGGGCGGGCTATGGCTACACCTTC	CASRTGGAGYGYTF
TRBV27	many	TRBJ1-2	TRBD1	TGTGCCAGCAGTTGGACCGGGACAGGGGGCCGCGGCTACACCTTC	CASSWTGTGGRGYTF
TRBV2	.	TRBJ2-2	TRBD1	TGTGCCGCCGATGGGACAGGGTATTCTGGGGAGCTGTTTTTT	CAADGTGYSGELFF
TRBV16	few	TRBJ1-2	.	TGTGCCAGCAGCCAATCGATCCCCCTAGCTAACTATGGCTACACCTTC	CASSQSIPLANYGYTF
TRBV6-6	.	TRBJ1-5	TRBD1	TGTGCCAGCAGTTGGGACAGGGGGGAGGAGCAGCCCCAGCATTTT	CASSWDRGEEQPQHF
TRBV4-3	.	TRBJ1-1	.	TGCGCCAGCAGTGACAGGCTGACTAACACTGAAGCTTTCTTT	CASSDRLTNTEAFF